Each of the 17 T cell receptor beta chains below was sequenced from the same sample in a study of post-analysis software for immune sequencing data. Their specific antigens are unknown. Findings and caveats of the study: In patients, TRBV5-6, TRBV5-1 and TRBV20-1 belonged to roughly 5 TRBV segments found more frequently than in controls.

Libraries were made from TCR beta cDNA, and they carried unique molecular identifiers. Using its own MiXCR run on the PCR reads, TCRdb lists one record per CDR3 protein. The sample holds hundreds of thousands of distinct CDR3 sequences, 30% seen once. The sample taken for sequencing was blood. The receptors shown here come from a girl aged 10-17 years with multiple sclerosis.

This clonotype was seen more than once but under ten times. This rearrangement joins TRBV27 to TRBJ2-6; TRBD2 agrees at 11 bases. The V gene end was trimmed by 8 bases and the J gene end by 0 bases; junction bases not matched to a gene: 6. The CDR3 is 17 amino acids. Germline CDR1 MNHEY, CDR2 SMNVEV (reference sequence). CDR3 nucleotides: TGTGCCAGCGCCGGACTAGCGGGCCCCTCTGGGGCCAACGTCCTGACTTTC. This translates into CASAGLAGPSGANVLTF. The entire variable domain, with the rest obtained from reference TRBV27 and TRBJ2-6, is as follows: EAQVTQNPRYLITVTGKKLTVTCSQNMNHEYMSWYRQDPGLGLRQIYYSMNVEVTDKGDVPEGYKVSRKEKRNFPLILESPSPNQTSLYFCASAGLAGPSGANVLTFGAGSRLTVL.

J is TRBJ2-3 and V is TRBV21-1; the D call in the table, TRBD1, was not verified against the DNA. TRBV21-1 is a documented pseudogene. CDR3 size: 17 residues. Here the CDR3 reads CASSPLGANHRTDTQYF. Here the CDR3 DNA reads TGTGCCAGCAGCCCCCTGGGAGCAAATCATCGCACAGATACGCAGTATTTT.

This clonotype was seen a handful of times. V is TRBV27 and J is TRBJ2-1, with D unresolved. This CDR3 is 13 amino acids long. CDR1 and CDR2 (germline): MNHEY, SMNVEV (reference sequence). V was cut by 5 bases and J by 4 bases, with 9 bases left in between. The CDR3 is CASSAALYNEQFF. The CDR3 DNA reads TGTGCCAGCAGTGCAGCACTATACAATGAGCAGTTCTTC.

This clonotype occurred a few times. This chain uses TRBV10-3 with TRBJ2-2; TRBD1 matches 12 bases. Germline V gene data show CDR1 as ENHRY and CDR2 as SYGVKD. J gave up 6 bases and V 3 bases, and 5 bases lay outside the gene matches. There are 16 residues in the CDR3. CDR3 sequence (DNA): TGTGCCATCAGTGAACCCGGGACAGGGGGCTCCGGGGAGCTGTTTTTT. This gives the protein CAISEPGTGGSGELFF.

The V and J genes are TRBV28 and TRBJ2-7; D unresolved. The V end was cut by 10 bases, the J end by 3 bases, with 16 bases between. Looked up from germline, CDR1 is MDHEN and CDR2 is SYDVKM. The CDR3 spans 13 residues. CDR3: CATSVGPNYEQYF. The CDR3 nucleotides are TGTGCCACCTCTGTCGGCCCCAACTACGAGCAGTACTTC. Complete variable domain (other parts from reference TRBV28 and TRBJ2-7): DVKVTQSSRYLVKRTGEKVFLECVQDMDHENMFWYRQDPGLGLRLIYFSYDVKMKEKGDIPEGYSVSREKKERFSLILESASTNQTSMYLCATSVGPNYEQYFGPGTRLTVT.

Here the CDR3 reads CASSYGLPAYNEQFF. The CDR3 DNA follows: TGTGCCAGCAGTTACGGGCTCCCCGCCTACAATGAGCAGTTCTTC. The chain links TRBV6-2 or TRBV6-3 to TRBJ2-1; D not certain. The CDR3 contains 15 residues. V lost 2 bases and J 2 bases, leaving 10 bases between the germline ends. In germline, CDR1 is MNHEY, CDR2 SVGEGT.

This clonotype was observed at least ten times. The V call is TRBV29-1, the J call TRBJ2-1; tentatively, D is TRBD2 (5 bases). The ends were cut back, 7 bases at V and 4 bases at J, with 17 bases in the middle. CDR1 and CDR2 from the germline V gene are SQVTM and ANQGSEA. The CDR3 sequence is 14 residues long. The CDR3 spells CSAPGSSLYNEQFF. The CDR3 DNA reads as TGCAGCGCCCCGGGGTCGTCGCTATACAATGAGCAGTTCTTC.

The J gene is TRBJ2-1, the V gene TRBV7-2; 14 bases map to TRBD2. Germline CDR1 is SGHTA and CDR2 is FQGNSA. The CDR3 length is 18 residues. Trimming cost V 5 bases and J 12 bases; bases outside gene matches: 18. The DNA of the CDR3 is TGTGCCAGCAGCGCCCGAGGGACTAGCGGGAGCTCCACAACGAGGCAGTTCTTC. This sequence encodes CASSARGTSGSSTTRQFF.

This clonotype was seen at least ten times. This chain connects TRBV29-1 to TRBJ2-4, with 7 bases that match TRBD1. V lost 4 bases, J lost 8 bases, and 11 bases stayed unmatched. The CDR3 contains 14 residues. Looked up from germline, CDR1 is SQVTM and CDR2 is ANQGSEA. CDR3 sequence: CSVVPKTTGDIQYF. The CDR3 coding sequence is TGCAGCGTTGTCCCAAAAACCACAGGGGACATTCAGTACTTC.

This clonotype was seen repeatedly, ten times or more. The rearrangement links TRBV20-1 to TRBJ2-7; D is undetermined. The germline CDR1 and CDR2 sequences are DFQATT and SNEGSKA (reference sequence). The V end lost 3 bases, the J end lost 6 bases, and 12 bases lay between the germline ends. The CDR3 totals 12 residues. CDR3 sequence: CSASRQVREQYF. The CDR3 DNA reads as TGCAGTGCTAGCCGCCAGGTTCGCGAGCAGTACTTC.

This clonotype showed up just a few times. The chain carries TRBV4-2 and TRBJ2-1; 8 bases line up with TRBD1. The CDR3 length is 16 residues. In germline, CDR1 is LGHNA, CDR2 YNFKEQ. Trimming at V came to 5 bases and at J to 3 bases, leaving 9 bases not matched to a gene. The CDR3 spells CASSSTTGTGYNEQFF. CDR3 sequence (DNA): TGTGCCAGCAGCTCCACGACCGGGACAGGCTACAATGAGCAGTTCTTC.

A few counts support this clonotype. The chain recombines TRBV4-1 with TRBJ2-3; tentatively, D is TRBD2 (5 bases). Germline V lookup: CDR1 MGHRA, CDR2 YSYEKL. With 1 base removed from V and 2 bases from J, the gap between germline ends came to 16 bases. CDR3 length equals 17 residues. The CDR3 sequence is CASSQGVAGLTTDTQYF. The CDR3 DNA sequence: TGCGCCAGCAGCCAAGGGGTCGCGGGCTTAACCACAGATACGCAGTATTTT.

This clonotype was observed a handful of times. This chain links TRBV29-1 with TRBJ2-1, with D possibly matching TRBD2 (6 bases). The V gene's germline CDR1 is SQVTM and CDR2 ANQGSEA. The CDR3 is 15 residues long. V lost 7 bases and J lost 4, with 20 bases in between. As DNA, the CDR3 is TGCAGCGGGGACTCTGGACCCTCAAGTTACAATGAGCAGTTCTTC. Protein product: CSGDSGPSSYNEQFF.

This clonotype was seen a handful of times. In DNA, the CDR3 is TGTGCCGGGGGGCAGGGGGCGAGTAAGCAGTACTTC. As protein: CAGGQGASKQYF. The V gene is TRBV7-9, the J gene TRBJ2-7, with 8 bases lining up with TRBD1. J gave up 8 bases and V 11 bases, and 11 bases lay outside the gene matches. This CDR3 spans 12 amino acids. The germline CDR1 and CDR2 sequences are SEHNR and FQNEAQ (reference sequence).

This clonotype was observed a handful of times. This chain joins TRBV10-3 and TRBJ2-3, with 9 bases that match TRBD2. Germline V gene data show CDR1 as ENHRY and CDR2 as SYGVKD. V was pared by 6 bases and J by 6 bases, with 7 bases of the junction left unmatched. The CDR3 totals 14 residues. Here the CDR3 reads CAIRREGRSDTQYF. The CDR3 bases are TGTGCCATCAGGCGGGAGGGGAGGTCGGATACGCAGTATTTT.

The V and J genes are TRBV27 and TRBJ2-3; D is ambiguous. This CDR3 is built from 15 residues. V shed 5 bases and J shed 4 bases, with 16 bases lying between them. Germline V gives CDR1 MNHEY, CDR2 SMNVEV (reference sequence). The chain's CDR3 is CASSPLLGGADTQYF. Here the CDR3 DNA reads TGTGCCAGCAGTCCCCTCCTTGGTGGGGCAGATACGCAGTATTTT.

The chain has TRBV7-8 and TRBJ2-7; TRBD1 agrees at 10 bases. The tail of the sequence fits TRBJ2-5 better, so the J call may be wrong. The V gene's germline CDR1 is SGHVS and CDR2 FQNEAQ. The CDR3 consists of 15 residues. Here the CDR3 DNA reads TGTGCCAGCAGCAACCGGACAGGGGGAAAGGAGACCCAGTACTTC. Translated, it gives CASSNRTGGKETQYF.